This T cell receptor (beta chain) was profiled in a study of CD8+CD57+ T cells in acquired aplastic anemia. As for the study in general: The mean DNA yield obtained from sorted CD4+ and CD8+ cells came to approximately 3 ug.

Germline values: CDR1 SEHNR, CDR2 FQNEAQ (reference sequence). This CDR3 is built from 15 residues. V gave up 4 bases and J gave up 3 bases; unmatched junction bases: 7. TCR beta VDJ and CDR3 were profiled, and genomic DNA was the template. TCRdb ran MiXCR on the reads and lists one entry per CDR3 protein. Here the sample spans 120,000 or so distinct CDR3 sequences, roughly 40% being singletons. This clonotype was recorded a few times. A much larger clone lies one base from this, so it may be a read error. The missing conserved phenylalanine or tryptophan at the end of this CDR3 makes a read error likely. An expansion of CD8+CD57+ cells by flow cytometry had been shown in patients chosen for sequencing.

The source material was sorted CD4+, CD8+, or CD8+CD57+ T cells (not recorded which) from PBMCs. This sequence joins TRBV7-9 and TRBJ1-2; 8 bases agree with TRBD1. This sequence originates from a human donor with aplastic anemia. The CDR3 DNA is TGTGCCAGCAGCTCCCAGGGGGCGAATGACTATGGCTACACCCTC. This encodes CASSSQGANDYGYTL.